What follows are 32 T cell receptor beta chains derived from one specimen sequenced in a study of T cell responses to AZD1222 COVID-19 vaccine. TCRdb keeps only in-frame clones here, not all; method: immunoSEQ multiplex PCR. The table has about 130,000 clones, roughly 91% seen once. The specimen comprised peripheral blood, sampled on day 0 of MenACWY control vaccination. The source is an adult in good health.

The chain carries TRBV27 and TRBJ1-4; possibly TRBD1 for D (6 bases). Germline CDR1 is MNHEY and CDR2 is SMNVEV (reference sequence). With 0 bases removed from V and 4 bases from J, the gap between germline ends came to 15 bases. The CDR3 loop spans 17 amino acids. This CDR3 is CASSLSAAHRDNEKLFF. The CDR3 coding sequence is TGTGCCAGCAGTTTATCGGCCGCTCACAGGGATAATGAAAAACTGTTTTTT.

The CDR3 bases are TGTGCCAGCAGCTTTACGACTAGCGGGGGCCAGGGTGAGCAGTTCTTC. Its translation: CASSFTTSGGQGEQFF. The rearrangement joins TRBV7-2 to TRBJ2-1, with 12 bases identical to TRBD2. V gave up 3 bases and J gave up 9 bases; unmatched junction bases: 9. This CDR3 comprises 16 residues. The germline CDR1 and CDR2 sequences are SGHTA and FQGNSA.

The rearrangement joins TRBV3-1 (or the pseudogene TRBV3-2) to TRBJ1-2; D gene unclear. Trimming took 1 base from V and 3 from J, leaving 6 bases between them. This CDR3 region has 13 residues. Germline lookup yields CDR1 LGHDT and CDR2 YNNKEL (reference sequence). The CDR3 DNA reads as TGTGCCAGCAGCCAAGCCAGCTACTATGGCTACACCTTC. This translates into CASSQASYYGYTF.

As for this clone: Other DNA sequences in this sample translate to the same CDR3. The chain is built from TRBV28 and TRBJ1-2, with D perhaps TRBD1 (5 bases). Germline V gene data show CDR1 as MDHEN and CDR2 as SYDVKM. The CDR3 spans 13 residues. Trimming shortened V by 6 bases and J by 4 bases, and 12 bases separated the two germline ends. This CDR3 is CASSPDRSYGYTF. CDR3 nucleotides: TGTGCCAGCAGCCCTGACAGAAGCTATGGCTACACCTTC.

This chain connects TRBV10-2 to TRBJ2-2, with D possibly matching TRBD2 (7 bases). Germline-derived CDR1 and CDR2 are WSHSY and SAAADI. CDR3 length: 14 amino acids. V lost 7 bases and J 8 bases, leaving 17 bases between the germline ends. The CDR3 DNA reads TGCGCCAGCATAAGGGGGAGGGAGTTTGGGGAGCTGTTTTTT. Translating it yields CASIRGREFGELFF.

The chain's CDR3 is CASSRRGGTGFWNTEAFF. DNA for the CDR3: TGTGCCAGCAGCCGCAGGGGTGGGACAGGGTTCTGGAACACTGAAGCTTTCTTT. This chain joins TRBV3-1 (or the pseudogene TRBV3-2) and TRBJ1-1; the match to TRBD1 covers 9 bases. V lost 4 bases and J lost 1; bases outside the gene matches: 13. CDR3 length: 18 amino acids. The V gene's germline CDR1 is LGHDT and CDR2 YNNKEL (reference sequence).

This chain links TRBV6-5 with TRBJ1-2; a weak D match, TRBD1 (6 bases). The CDR3 consists of 14 residues. Germline V lookup: CDR1 MNHEY, CDR2 SVGAGI. Trimming stripped 5 bases from V and 0 bases from J, with 10 bases between. The CDR3 is CASSPRGANYGYTF. As DNA, the CDR3 is TGTGCCAGCAGTCCCAGGGGAGCTAACTATGGCTACACCTTC.

The gene calls are TRBV5-1 and TRBJ2-7, with D tentatively TRBD1 (5 bases). Trimming left V 4 bases short and J 5 bases short, with 19 bases between. Germline assignment: CDR1 SGHRS and CDR2 YFSETQ. The CDR3 spans 15 residues. Here the CDR3 DNA reads TGCGCCAGCAGCGTGTCCAAGGGGCCACTAAACGAGCAGTACTTC. Protein: CASSVSKGPLNEQYF.

This chain links TRBV5-5 with TRBJ1-2, with D possibly TRBD1 on 6 matching bases. Germline assignment: CDR1 SGHKS and CDR2 YYEKEE (reference sequence). Trimming pared 0 bases from V and 4 bases from J, leaving 13 bases between. This CDR3 has 15 amino acids. CDR3 sequence reads: CASSLADRGGYGYTF. As DNA, the CDR3 is TGTGCCAGCAGCTTGGCGGACAGAGGGGGCTATGGCTACACCTTC.

V and J are TRBV3-1 (or the pseudogene TRBV3-2) and TRBJ1-5; D may be TRBD1 (6 bases). Germline CDR1 reads LGHDT; CDR2 reads YNNKEL (reference sequence). V dropped 0 bases and J dropped 4 bases, with 10 bases sitting between them. The CDR3 has 15 amino acids. For the CDR3, the DNA is TGTGCCAGCAGCCAAGACAGGGGAAGGAATCAGCCCCAGCATTTT. It codes for CASSQDRGRNQPQHF.

V usage is TRBV4-2 and J usage is TRBJ2-7, with 7 bases fitting TRBD2. CDR1 and CDR2 from the germline V gene are LGHNA and YNFKEQ. The V and J ends lost 0 bases and 3 bases, in that order; junction bases with no gene match: 20. CDR3 length equals 20 residues. This chain's CDR3 is CASSQDRLTGMAGAVYEQYF. The CDR3 DNA is TGTGCCAGCAGCCAAGATCGGCTTACAGGAATGGCGGGAGCGGTCTACGAGCAGTACTTC.

V gene TRBV13 combines with J gene TRBJ1-6, with TRBD1 identical over 7 bases. V was pared by 3 bases and J by 12 bases, with 2 bases of the junction left unmatched. The V gene's germline CDR1 is PRHDT and CDR2 FYEKMQ (reference sequence). This CDR3 has 12 amino acids. This CDR3 reads CASSFAGGPLHF. As DNA, the CDR3 is TGTGCCAGCAGCTTCGCAGGGGGACCCCTCCACTTT.

DNA for the CDR3: TGTGCCAGCAGCTTTATGACAGGGCAAGAGACCCAGTACTTC. This gives the protein CASSFMTGQETQYF. V and J are TRBV7-7 and TRBJ2-5; 7 bases are shared with TRBD1. The CDR3 sequence is 14 residues long. V dropped 3 bases and J dropped 2; count of bases not matched to a gene: 3. Germline V CDR1 and CDR2: SSHAT, FNYEAQ (reference sequence). The full variable domain, rest sourced from reference TRBV7-7 and TRBJ2-5, is GAGVSQSPRYKVTKRGQDVTLRCDPISSHATLYWYQQALGQGPEFLTYFNYEAQPDKSGLPSDRFSAERPEGSISTLTIQRTEQRDSAMYRCASSFMTGQETQYFGPGTRLLVL.

The chain employs TRBV19 and TRBJ2-7; D might be TRBD1 or TRBD2, each matching 6 bases. The CDR3 sequence is 17 residues long. The V end lost 8 bases, the J end lost 7 bases, and 30 bases lay between the germline ends. Germline CDR1 and CDR2: LNHDA and SQIVND (reference sequence). The CDR3 region has the DNA TGTGCCAGTCGCTCTGCACCCCGGCAGGTCCTAGGGGGGGAGCAGTACTTC. Residues: CASRSAPRQVLGGEQYF.

The V and J genes are TRBV21-1 and TRBJ1-5. TRBV21-1 is labeled a pseudogene. The length of the CDR3 is 16 residues. The CDR3 DNA follows: TGTGCCAGCAGCAAACGAGTGGGGGATAGCAATCAGCCCCAGCATTTT. Translating it yields CASSKRVGDSNQPQHF.

This chain connects TRBV15 to TRBJ1-4; 8 bases map to TRBD1. The J segment lost 7 bases and the V segment lost 1 base, leaving 2 bases of the junction unmatched. The length of the CDR3 is 14 residues. Germline CDR1 and CDR2: LNHNV and YYDKDF (reference sequence). The CDR3 is CATSRGDRTEKLFF. In DNA, the CDR3 is TGTGCCACCAGCAGAGGGGACAGGACTGAAAAACTGTTTTTT.

The chain carries TRBV11-2 and TRBJ2-7, with 9 bases matching TRBD1. CDR1 and CDR2 (germline): SGHAT, FQNNGV. CDR3 length equals 13 residues. V trimming: 3 bases; J trimming: 4 bases; junction bases outside the gene matches: 1. The CDR3 DNA reads as TGTGCCAGCAGCTTCGGGACAGGGTACGAGCAGTACGTC. Translated, it gives CASSFGTGYEQYV.

This clone has only one observation. V gene TRBV24-1 combines with J gene TRBJ2-6; unclear D gene. The CDR3 spans 16 residues. Between the trimmed V and J ends, which lost 6 bases and 2 bases, there was a span of 13 bases. Germline V gene lookup returns CDR1 KGHDR and CDR2 SFDVKD. CDR3 sequence: CATSTRSNPGANVLTF. In nucleotides, the CDR3 is TGTGCCACCAGTACCCGATCCAACCCTGGGGCCAACGTCCTGACTTTC.

The V call is TRBV14, the J call TRBJ2-5, with 8 bases aligning to TRBD1. V shed 3 bases, J shed 0 bases, and the junction held 3 bases outside the gene matches. This CDR3 has 15 residues. Per germline, CDR1 SGHDN and CDR2 FVKESK. In DNA form, the CDR3 reads TGTGCCAGCAGCCAGGGACAGGTGTACCAAGAGACCCAGTACTTC. Amino acids: CASSQGQVYQETQYF.

V usage is TRBV21-1 and J usage is TRBJ2-1; whether TRBD1, the table's D call, matches the DNA was not checked. TRBV21-1 is recorded as a pseudogene. The CDR3 has 14 amino acids. The CDR3 DNA reads as TGTGCCAGCAGGGACAGGGGGCCATACAATGAGCAGTTCTTC. Its translation is CASRDRGPYNEQFF.

The rearrangement joins TRBV18 to TRBJ2-3, with TRBD2 as a possible D gene (5 bases). The CDR3 runs to 17 residues. Germline lookup yields CDR1 KGHSH and CDR2 LQKENI. V was shortened by 1 base and J by 2 bases, with 16 bases between the two germline ends. The CDR3 protein is CASSPQVGGSDTDTQYF. The CDR3 DNA reads TGTGCCAGCTCACCACAGGTCGGAGGTTCGGACACAGATACGCAGTATTTT.

V is TRBV27 and J is TRBJ1-6; 7 nucleotides align to TRBD1. This CDR3 comprises 23 residues. Germline values: CDR1 MNHEY, CDR2 SMNVEV (reference sequence). Trimming removed 6 bases from V and 0 bases from J; junction bases left unmatched: 26. The CDR3 DNA is TGTGCCAGCAGCCTAACCCCTCCGGTTGGGGACAGAAGGTCGAGCTCCTATAATTCACCCCTCCACTTT. Amino acids: CASSLTPPVGDRRSSSYNSPLHF.

The chain joins TRBV4-3 to TRBJ2-2; TRBD2 is a possible D gene (6 bases). The CDR3 runs to 16 residues. Per germline, CDR1 LGHNA and CDR2 YSLEER. The V end was cut by 4 bases, the J end by 8 bases, with 20 bases between. As DNA, the CDR3 is TGCGCCAGCAGCCGCTCGGATAGCGGCAACCGGGGGGAGCTGTTTTTT. Protein: CASSRSDSGNRGELFF.

V gene TRBV20-1 combines with J gene TRBJ2-1; TRBD2 matches 7 bases. Germline V CDR1 and CDR2: DFQATT, SNEGSKA (reference sequence). CDR3 length: 11 amino acids. The CDR3 region is CNSSGGGEQFF. The CDR3 DNA reads as TGCAACTCTAGCGGCGGGGGTGAGCAGTTCTTC.

The CDR3: CASSKSGVNTEAFF. The CDR3 DNA follows: TGTGCCAGTAGCAAGTCGGGTGTGAACACTGAAGCTTTCTTT. The chain uses TRBV19 and TRBJ1-1; D gene unclear. The CDR3 covers 14 residues. From germline, CDR1 is LNHDA and CDR2 SQIVND (reference sequence). Trimming took off 6 bases at V and 0 bases at J, with 11 bases between the two ends.

The chain employs TRBV5-1 and TRBJ2-2; no definite D call. Germline loops: CDR1 SGHRS, CDR2 YFSETQ. Trimming left V 0 bases short and J 0 bases short, with 6 bases between. CDR3 length: 15 amino acids. The DNA of the CDR3 is TGCGCCAGCAGCTTGGGTAGCACGAACACCGGGGAGCTGTTTTTT. Its protein product is CASSLGSTNTGELFF.

The chain's CDR3 is CATSREGAVTGELFF. In DNA, the CDR3 is TGTGCCACCAGCAGAGAGGGGGCGGTCACCGGGGAGCTGTTTTTT. The rearrangement joins TRBV15 to TRBJ2-2; D is possibly TRBD1 (6 bases). Germline CDR1 and CDR2: LNHNV and YYDKDF (reference sequence). Trimming cost V 0 bases and J 4 bases, with 9 bases left between them. CDR3 size: 15 residues.

V gene TRBV19 combines with J gene TRBJ1-1; 7 bases match TRBD1. Losses at the gene ends were 4 bases for V and 3 bases for J; bases not matched to a gene: 2. The germline V gene encodes CDR1 LNHDA and CDR2 SQIVND (reference sequence). The CDR3 has 13 amino acids. Here the CDR3 reads CASSRQGYTEAFF. The CDR3 DNA follows: TGTGCCAGTAGTAGACAGGGATACACTGAAGCTTTCTTT.

CDR3 protein: CASSFTRNTEAFF. CDR3 nucleotide sequence: TGTGCCAGCAGTTTTACAAGGAACACTGAAGCTTTCTTT. The V call is TRBV28, the J call TRBJ1-1; D ambiguous. The CDR3 has 13 amino acids. Germline V gene lookup returns CDR1 MDHEN and CDR2 SYDVKM. V lost 3 bases, J lost 1 base, and 6 bases lay in between.

V gene TRBV30 combines with J gene TRBJ1-3, with D uncertain. The CDR3 has 15 residues. V dropped 0 bases and J dropped 4 bases, with 13 bases sitting between them. CDR1 and CDR2 (germline): GTSNPN, SVGIG (reference sequence). CDR3 coding DNA: TGTGCCTGGAGTGTAATCCTGGGCGGCGGAAACACCATATATTTT. Translation gives CAWSVILGGGNTIYF.

The CDR3 loop reads CASSAQGGKSYEQYF. CDR3 coding DNA: TGTGCCAGTAGCGCCCAGGGGGGTAAGTCCTACGAGCAGTACTTC. This chain connects TRBV19 to TRBJ2-7, with D maybe TRBD1 (7 bases). V lost 6 bases and J 1 base, leaving 16 bases between the germline ends. Germline V gene lookup returns CDR1 LNHDA and CDR2 SQIVND (reference sequence). The CDR3 contains 15 residues. The complete variable domain, with remaining parts taken from reference TRBV19 and TRBJ2-7, reads DGGITQSPKYLFRKEGQNVTLSCEQNLNHDAMYWYRQDPGQGLRLIYYSQIVNDFQKGDIAEGYSVSREKKESFPLTVTSAQKNPTAFYLCASSAQGGKSYEQYFGPGTRLTVT.

This CDR3 is CASTTPGTSRREQYF. Here the CDR3 DNA reads TGTGCCAGCACCACCCCCGGGACTAGTCGTCGCGAGCAGTACTTC. This sequence joins TRBV5-8 and TRBJ2-7, with TRBD2 matching over 8 bases. CDR1 SGHTS and CDR2 YDEGEE come from the germline V gene. The CDR3 totals 15 residues. J was trimmed by 6 bases and V by 6 bases; bases with no gene match: 14.